The present entry profiles one TCR beta chain with its context. Vbeta (60) and Jbeta (13) primers were used in the PCR. Method: immunoSEQ multiplex PCR; TCRdb's copy keeps in-frame clones and lacks some. The sample carries around 130,000 clones, 77% recorded once. This sample was taken from a study of cytomegalovirus exposure and HLA in healthy donors. This CDR3 contains 14 residues. Germline V gene data show CDR1 as SGDLS and CDR2 as YYNGEE. V was shortened by 3 bases and J by 0 bases, with 9 bases between the two germline ends. Material for sequencing was PBMCs. The chain carries TRBV9 and TRBJ1-2; D is unresolved. The receptor was isolated from a man younger than 35 in good health and CMV-seropositive. CDR3 sequence: CASSGRGANYGYTF. In DNA form, the CDR3 reads TGTGCCAGCAGCGGACGGGGAGCTAACTATGGCTACACCTTC.